One and the same sample provided the 11 T cell receptor beta chains below, sequenced in a study of blood T cell repertoires in COVID-19. Clones were sequenced by immunoSEQ multiplex PCR, and TCRdb holds only the in-frame ones, with some missing. The table records around 220,000 clones, around 83% of them present only once. Source material: peripheral blood. These receptors all come from a woman aged 45 to 65 with COVID-19, enrolled during active disease.

This clone turned up a few times. The chain has TRBV20-1 and TRBJ2-7, with D unresolved. V lost 4 bases to trimming and J lost 4 bases, with 5 bases between them. The CDR3 loop spans 10 amino acids. The germline V gene has CDR1 DFQATT and CDR2 SNEGSKA (reference sequence). The CDR3 spells CSATGYEQYF. DNA of the CDR3: TGCAGTGCTACAGGATACGAGCAGTACTTC.

The CDR3 is CASSLQGAGTNEKLFF. CDR3 sequence (DNA): TGTGCCAGTAGCCTTCAGGGGGCCGGAACTAATGAAAAACTGTTTTTT. The genes are TRBV19 and TRBJ1-4; 8 nucleotides line up with TRBD1. With 6 bases clipped from V and 1 base from J, the junction kept 7 bases outside the gene matches. Germline V gene lookup returns CDR1 LNHDA and CDR2 SQIVND (reference sequence). CDR3 length: 16 residues. The full variable domain, its missing parts supplied by reference TRBV19 and TRBJ1-4, is DGGITQSPKYLFRKEGQNVTLSCEQNLNHDAMYWYRQDPGQGLRLIYYSQIVNDFQKGDIAEGYSVSREKKESFPLTVTSAQKNPTAFYLCASSLQGAGTNEKLFFGSGTQLSVL.

This chain joins TRBV19 and TRBJ2-7, with TRBD1 matching 7 bases. With V trimmed by 2 bases and J by 1 base, 2 bases remained unmatched. The CDR3 runs 14 residues. The germline CDR1 and CDR2 sequences are LNHDA and SQIVND (reference sequence). The CDR3 region is CASSIRGQSYEQYF. CDR3 bases: TGTGCCAGTAGTATAAGGGGACAGTCCTACGAGCAGTACTTC.

The chain is built from TRBV6-5 and TRBJ2-1; D not resolved. The CDR3 consists of 15 residues. Trimming removed 7 bases at V and 0 bases at J, with 13 bases between. Germline values: CDR1 MNHEY, CDR2 SVGAGI. CDR3 sequence: CASTTTVSSYNEQFF. The CDR3 region has the DNA TGTGCCAGCACCACCACAGTAAGCTCCTACAATGAGCAGTTCTTC.

This rearrangement joins TRBV25-1 to TRBJ1-3, with D possibly being TRBD1 (6 bases). V gave up 1 base and J gave up 0 bases, with 10 bases separating them. The V gene's germline CDR1 is MGHDK and CDR2 SYGVNS. CDR3 size: 16 residues. In nucleotides, the CDR3 is TGTGCCAGCAGTGAATCGGGACAAAGCTCTGGAAACACCATATATTTT. Translation: CASSESGQSSGNTIYF. The full variable domain, its missing parts supplied by reference TRBV25-1 and TRBJ1-3, is EADIYQTPRYLVIGTGKKITLECSQTMGHDKMYWYQQDPGMELHLIHYSYGVNSTEKGDLSSESTVSRIRTEHFPLTLESARPSHTSQYLCASSESGQSSGNTIYFGEGSWLTVV.

This clone was observed once. The chain uses TRBV19 and TRBJ2-1; maybe TRBD2 (6 bases). Germline lookup yields CDR1 LNHDA and CDR2 SQIVND (reference sequence). The CDR3 runs to 13 residues. The CDR3 protein is CVTSHGGYNEQFF. The CDR3 region has the DNA TGTGTGACTAGTCATGGGGGGTACAATGAGCAGTTCTTC.

This sequence joins TRBV5-6 and TRBJ1-1, with no clear D. Germline V gene sequence: CDR1 SGHDT, CDR2 YYEEEE. This CDR3 is 12 amino acids long. Trimming removed 0 bases at V and 4 bases at J, with 4 bases between. For the CDR3, the DNA is TGTGCCAGCAGCTTGGGGCTCACTGAAGCTTTCTTT. This translates into CASSLGLTEAFF.

The chain uses TRBV11-2 and TRBJ2-7; no definite D call. The CDR3 consists of 17 residues. Trimming cost V 1 base and J 1 base, with 17 bases left between them. Looked up from germline, CDR1 is SGHAT and CDR2 is FQNNGV. The chain's CDR3 is CASSLGWSRSISYEQYF. CDR3 DNA: TGTGCCAGCAGCTTAGGGTGGTCCAGGTCGATTTCCTACGAGCAGTACTTC.

V usage is TRBV6-5 and J usage is TRBJ2-7; 7 bases fit TRBD1. The CDR3 has 15 residues. Trimming removed 4 bases from V and 5 bases from J; junction bases left unmatched: 11. CDR1 is MNHEY, CDR2 SVGAGI, per germline. In DNA, the CDR3 is TGTGCCAGCAGTTCCCCGACAGGGACGCTGGACGAGCAGTACGTC. This codes for CASSSPTGTLDEQYV.

The chain has TRBV11-2 and TRBJ1-1, with 7 bases fitting TRBD1. There are 15 residues in the CDR3. The V segment lost 8 bases and the J segment 0 bases; nucleotides outside the gene matches: 9. Germline CDR1 reads SGHAT; CDR2 reads FQNNGV. The CDR3 spells CASLGTEDMNTEAFF. The CDR3 coding sequence is TGTGCCAGCTTAGGGACAGAAGACATGAACACTGAAGCTTTCTTT.

Remarks on this clone: One junction end does not reproduce the germline sequence, and a read error may be involved. The rearrangement joins TRBV2 to TRBJ2-3; no reliable D call. The CDR3 covers 11 residues. Per germline, CDR1 SNHLY and CDR2 FYNNEI. The CDR3 coding sequence is TGTGCCAGCAGTCCCTCGGTCCCCCGGGATTTT. Translating it yields CASSPSVPRDF. Full variable domain (outside the CDR3, taken from reference TRBV2 and TRBJ2-3): EPEVTQTPSHQVTQMGQEVILRCVPISNHLYFYWYRQILGQKVEFLVSFYNNEISEKSEIFDDQFSVERPDGSNFTLKIRSTKLEDSAMYFCASSPSVPRDFGPGTRLTVL.